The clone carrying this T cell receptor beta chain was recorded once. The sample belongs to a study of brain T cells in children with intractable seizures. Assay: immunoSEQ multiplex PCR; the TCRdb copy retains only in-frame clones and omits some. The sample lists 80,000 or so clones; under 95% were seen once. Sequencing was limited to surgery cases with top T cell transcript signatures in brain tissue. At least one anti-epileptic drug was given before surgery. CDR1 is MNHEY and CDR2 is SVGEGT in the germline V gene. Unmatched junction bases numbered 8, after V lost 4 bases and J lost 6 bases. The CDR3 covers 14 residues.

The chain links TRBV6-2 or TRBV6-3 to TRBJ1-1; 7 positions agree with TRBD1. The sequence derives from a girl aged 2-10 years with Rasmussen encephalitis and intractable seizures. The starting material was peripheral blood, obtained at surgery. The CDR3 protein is CASSSLQGFAEAFF. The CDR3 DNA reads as TGTGCCAGCAGTTCCTTACAGGGGTTCGCTGAAGCTTTCTTT.